This entry lists 2 T cell receptor beta chains sequenced from one sample in a study of shared clonotypes between healthy human individuals. Sequencing used immunoSEQ multiplex PCR; TCRdb keeps in-frame clones, though not all of them. The data contain more than 2,000,000 clones, approximately 90% of them singletons. Sequences were obtained from naive CD4+ T cells sorted from blood. Described subset: CD45RA+ positively selected. The source is a man aged 18-30 years in good health.

The V and J genes are TRBV5-4 and TRBJ1-1; the D gene is possibly TRBD1 (6 bases). The V gene's germline CDR1 is SGHNT and CDR2 YYREEE (reference sequence). Trimming stripped 4 bases from V and 5 bases from J, with 21 bases between. The CDR3 spans 16 residues. The CDR3 is CASSPREWGPTTEAFF. Written as DNA, the CDR3 is TGTGCCAGCAGCCCCCGTGAGTGGGGGCCCACGACTGAAGCTTTCTTT.

This clone appeared a single time. The chain is built from TRBV6-5 and TRBJ2-2; D call uncertain. Deletions cut 6 bases from V and 4 bases from J, with 9 bases between. Germline CDR1 is MNHEY and CDR2 is SVGAGI. The length of the CDR3 is 13 residues. The DNA of the CDR3 is TGTGCCAGCAGCCGATTCGGCACCGGGGAGCTGTTTTTT. Its translation: CASSRFGTGELFF.